The 20 T cell receptor beta chains below all came from one sample that was sequenced in a study of graft-versus-host responses after intestinal transplantation. Here immunoSEQ multiplex PCR was the method, and the copy in TCRdb shows in-frame clones only, minus some. The data hold about 10,000 clones, with about 28% observed a single time. Sequenced here: alloreactive CD4+ T cells from a mixed lymphocyte reaction culture, sampled before transplantation. The subset: CFSE-low proliferating T cells sorted from roughly 6-day pre-transplant mixed lymphocyte reaction (GvH or HvG direction). These receptors all come from a human patient who was an organ donor for intestinal transplantation.

This clone was detected only a few times. CDR3 sequence reads: CASSQVPGLAGGPYNEQFF. The CDR3 bases are TGCGCCAGCAGCCAAGTGCCGGGACTAGCGGGGGGGCCCTACAATGAGCAGTTCTTC. The rearrangement uses TRBV4-1 and TRBJ2-1; 16 positions agree with TRBD2. The junction had 5 bases not matched to a gene; V was cut back by 1 base and J by 2 bases. This CDR3 comprises 19 residues. The germline CDR1 and CDR2 sequences are MGHRA and YSYEKL.

The chain has TRBV18 and TRBJ2-7; a possible D gene is TRBD2 (6 bases). Germline loops: CDR1 KGHSH, CDR2 LQKENI. This CDR3 region has 15 residues. Trimming pared 3 bases from V and 3 bases from J, leaving 15 bases between. The chain's CDR3 is CASSPSLTGVYEQYF. The CDR3 bases are TGTGCCAGCTCACCCTCCCTGACGGGGGTCTACGAGCAGTACTTC.

This chain uses TRBV14 with TRBJ1-1; no clear D. CDR3 size: 13 residues. Trimming took off 0 bases at V and 2 bases at J, with 4 bases between the two ends. Germline V gene sequence: CDR1 SGHDN, CDR2 FVKESK. CDR3 amino acids: CASSQELNTEAFF. The CDR3 bases are TGTGCCAGCAGCCAAGAGTTAAACACTGAAGCTTTCTTT.

This clone appeared a few times. The chain combines TRBV5-1 with TRBJ2-1; no reliable D call. This CDR3 comprises 13 residues. CDR1 is SGHRS and CDR2 is YFSETQ in the germline V gene. V lost 1 base to trimming and J lost 5 bases, with 7 bases between them. DNA of the CDR3: TGCGCCAGCAGCTTGTCTGGGAACAATGAGCAGTTCTTC. It codes for CASSLSGNNEQFF.

This chain joins TRBV6-5 and TRBJ2-7; tentatively, D is TRBD2 (5 bases). The CDR3 covers 11 residues. V lost 6 bases and J 7 bases, leaving 10 bases between the germline ends. Germline loops: CDR1 MNHEY, CDR2 SVGAGI. CDR3 DNA sequence: TGTGCCAGCAGCTCCCCGGGGGAGCAGTACTTC. Translating it yields CASSSPGEQYF.

This clone was seen more than once but under ten times. The rearrangement uses TRBV11-2 and TRBJ2-3, with D perhaps matching TRBD1 (5 bases). CDR3 length: 13 residues. V lost 3 bases, J lost 6 bases, and 10 bases lay in between. Germline CDR1 and CDR2: SGHAT and FQNNGV. CDR3 in amino acids: CASSFRQKDTQYF. The CDR3 DNA is TGTGCCAGCAGCTTCCGACAGAAGGATACGCAGTATTTT.

The rearrangement uses TRBV18 and TRBJ1-5; the match to TRBD1 covers 11 bases. CDR3 length equals 15 residues. Germline-derived CDR1 and CDR2 are KGHSH and LQKENI. J was trimmed by 4 bases and V by 5 bases; bases with no gene match: 4. CDR3 bases: TGTGCCAGCTCAACCGGGACAGGGGGAAATCAGCCCCAGCATTTT. Translation gives CASSTGTGGNQPQHF.

This clone was counted only a few times. The chain recombines TRBV5-1 with TRBJ2-1; 10 nucleotides match TRBD2. The germline V gene encodes CDR1 SGHRS and CDR2 YFSETQ. CDR3 length: 15 residues. V gave up 3 bases and J gave up 5 bases; unmatched junction bases: 5. CDR3 amino acids: CASSSAGGLHNEQFF. DNA for the CDR3: TGCGCCAGCAGCTCAGCGGGGGGGTTACACAATGAGCAGTTCTTC.

This clone qualifies as medium-sized. The V gene is TRBV7-9, the J gene TRBJ1-5, with 7 bases aligning to TRBD1. This CDR3 is 15 amino acids long. CDR1 and CDR2 (germline): SEHNR, FQNEAQ (reference sequence). The J segment lost 4 bases and the V segment lost 1 base, leaving 4 bases of the junction unmatched. The CDR3 sequence is CASSLGGQNNQPQHF. Written as DNA, the CDR3 is TGTGCCAGCAGCTTAGGGGGACAGAATAATCAGCCCCAGCATTTT.

This clone has just a few counts. V is TRBV18 and J is TRBJ1-5; D is unresolved. CDR3 length: 14 amino acids. The ends were cut back, 3 bases at V and 3 bases at J, with 9 bases in the middle. The germline gives CDR1 KGHSH, CDR2 LQKENI. CDR3 coding DNA: TGTGCCAGCTCACCGCTGAGTGTCAATCAGCCCCAGCATTTT. Amino acids: CASSPLSVNQPQHF.

The chain employs TRBV28 and TRBJ2-5; 7 bases are shared with TRBD1. V lost 6 bases and J lost 7; bases outside the gene matches: 8. The CDR3 sequence is 13 residues long. Germline loops: CDR1 MDHEN, CDR2 SYDVKM. The CDR3 loop is CASRGEDRSTQYF. The CDR3 DNA follows: TGTGCCAGCAGGGGCGAGGACAGGTCGACCCAGTACTTC.

The chain couples TRBV7-9 to TRBJ1-1; no firm D call. The CDR3 consists of 15 residues. V was pared by 3 bases and J by 1 base, with 12 bases between. Looked up from germline, CDR1 is SEHNR and CDR2 is FQNEAQ (reference sequence). This CDR3 is CASSFAFVGNTEAFF. CDR3 DNA sequence: TGTGCCAGCAGCTTCGCTTTCGTGGGGAACACTGAAGCTTTCTTT.

In this sample, this clone turned up a few times. This rearrangement joins TRBV9 to TRBJ2-2, with TRBD2 as a possible D gene (5 bases). The germline V and J ends were trimmed by 4 bases and 0 bases, with 7 bases remaining between them. The CDR3 totals 14 residues. Looked up from germline, CDR1 is SGDLS and CDR2 is YYNGEE. The CDR3 spells CASSIGANTGELFF. As DNA, the CDR3 is TGTGCCAGCAGCATCGGGGCGAACACCGGGGAGCTGTTTTTT.

By its share, this clone is medium-sized (0.01 to 0.1%). The V call is TRBV6-5, the J call TRBJ2-5; TRBD2 agrees at 10 bases. V gave up 4 bases and J gave up 4 bases; unmatched junction bases: 6. The CDR3 covers 15 residues. Germline loops: CDR1 MNHEY, CDR2 SVGAGI. The CDR3 protein is CASSSLAGDLETQYF. The CDR3 DNA follows: TGTGCCAGCAGTTCCCTAGCGGGGGACTTAGAGACCCAGTACTTC.

This clone was counted between two and nine times. J is TRBJ2-2 and V is TRBV25-1, with D tentatively TRBD1 (6 bases). Trimming cost V 2 bases and J 5 bases, with 9 bases left between them. Germline V gene sequence: CDR1 MGHDK, CDR2 SYGVNS. The CDR3 totals 14 residues. The CDR3 DNA follows: TGTGCCAGCAGTGAAGCAGGGGAAACCGGGGAGCTGTTTTTT. As protein: CASSEAGETGELFF.

J is TRBJ1-2 and V is TRBV28; D is possibly TRBD1 (6 bases). V lost 2 bases and J lost 4, with 11 bases in between. This CDR3 contains 14 residues. Germline V lookup: CDR1 MDHEN, CDR2 SYDVKM. The CDR3 DNA sequence: TGTGCCAGCAGTTTACAGACAGGTCCCTATGGCTACACCTTC. The encoded protein is CASSLQTGPYGYTF.

The CDR3 DNA reads TGTGCCAGCAGTGAAGGAAGAGGCAGGGTATTCAGTCAGCCCCAGCATTTT. This sequence encodes CASSEGRGRVFSQPQHF. This chain connects TRBV6-1 to TRBJ1-5; tentatively, D is TRBD1 (5 bases). V lost 1 base and J lost 6, with 19 bases in between. This CDR3 is 17 amino acids long. CDR1 MNHNS and CDR2 SASEGT come from the germline V gene.

This clone was detected only a few times. The chain recombines TRBV10-2 with TRBJ2-3; D unresolved. The length of the CDR3 is 12 residues. Germline lookup yields CDR1 WSHSY and CDR2 SAAADI. V was cut by 6 bases and J by 0 bases, with 4 bases left in between. The CDR3 protein is CASRESTDTQYF. CDR3 nucleotides: TGCGCCAGCAGGGAAAGCACAGATACGCAGTATTTT.

This clone was found a few times. The gene calls are TRBV7-2 and TRBJ2-6, with D uncertain. Germline V gene sequence: CDR1 SGHTA, CDR2 FQGNSA. This CDR3 region has 16 residues. V lost 2 bases and J lost 0, with 8 bases in between. CDR3 sequence (DNA): TGTGCCAGCAGCTTACCCTGGGTCTCTGGGGCCAACGTCCTGACTTTC. It encodes CASSLPWVSGANVLTF.

The chain has TRBV7-3 and TRBJ2-2; D not certain. Germline-derived CDR1 and CDR2 are SGHTA and FQGTGA. V dropped 11 bases and J dropped 1 base, with 11 bases sitting between them. This CDR3 is 13 amino acids long. The CDR3 loop reads CASTSGNTGELFF. CDR3 in DNA: TGTGCCTCAACCTCTGGGAACACCGGGGAGCTGTTTTTT.